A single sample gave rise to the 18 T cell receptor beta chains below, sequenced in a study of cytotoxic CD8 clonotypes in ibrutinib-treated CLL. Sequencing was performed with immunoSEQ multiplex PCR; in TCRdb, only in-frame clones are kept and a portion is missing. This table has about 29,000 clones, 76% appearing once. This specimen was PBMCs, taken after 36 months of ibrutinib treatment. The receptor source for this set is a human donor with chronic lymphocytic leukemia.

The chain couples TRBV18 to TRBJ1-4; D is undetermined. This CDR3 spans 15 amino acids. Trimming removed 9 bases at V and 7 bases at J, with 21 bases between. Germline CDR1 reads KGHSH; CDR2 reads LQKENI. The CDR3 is CARTPNSGLGEKLFF. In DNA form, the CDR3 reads TGTGCCAGAACACCGAATTCGGGGTTAGGTGAAAAACTGTTTTTT.

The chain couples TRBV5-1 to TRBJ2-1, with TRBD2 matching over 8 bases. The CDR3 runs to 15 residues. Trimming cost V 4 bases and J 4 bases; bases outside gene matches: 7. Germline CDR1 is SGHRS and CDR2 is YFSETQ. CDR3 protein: CASSPTAGAYNEQFF. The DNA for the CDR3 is TGCGCCAGCAGCCCCACAGCGGGGGCTTACAATGAGCAGTTCTTC.

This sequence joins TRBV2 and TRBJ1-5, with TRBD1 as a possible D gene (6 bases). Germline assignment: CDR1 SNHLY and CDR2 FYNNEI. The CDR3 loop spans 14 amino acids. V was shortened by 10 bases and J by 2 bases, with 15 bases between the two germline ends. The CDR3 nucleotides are TGTGCCACGGAAACAGGGCCCGGCAATCAGCCCCAGCATTTT. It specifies CATETGPGNQPQHF.

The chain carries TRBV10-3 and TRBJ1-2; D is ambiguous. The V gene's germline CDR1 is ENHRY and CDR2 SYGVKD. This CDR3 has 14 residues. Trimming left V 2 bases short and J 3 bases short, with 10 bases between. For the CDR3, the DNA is TGTGCCATCAGTGAGGCGGCGACTGACTATGGCTACACCTTC. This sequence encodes CAISEAATDYGYTF.

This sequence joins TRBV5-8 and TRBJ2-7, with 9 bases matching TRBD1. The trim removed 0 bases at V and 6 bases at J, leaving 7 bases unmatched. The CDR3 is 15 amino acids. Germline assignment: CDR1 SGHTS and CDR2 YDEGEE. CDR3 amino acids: CASSLVPGQGSEQYF. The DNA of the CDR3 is TGTGCCAGCAGCTTGGTTCCGGGACAGGGCTCCGAGCAGTACTTC.

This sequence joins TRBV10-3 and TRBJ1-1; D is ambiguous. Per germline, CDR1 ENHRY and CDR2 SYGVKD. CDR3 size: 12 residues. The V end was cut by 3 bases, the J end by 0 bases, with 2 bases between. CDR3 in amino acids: CAISELNTEAFF. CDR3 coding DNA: TGTGCCATCAGTGAATTGAACACTGAAGCTTTCTTT.

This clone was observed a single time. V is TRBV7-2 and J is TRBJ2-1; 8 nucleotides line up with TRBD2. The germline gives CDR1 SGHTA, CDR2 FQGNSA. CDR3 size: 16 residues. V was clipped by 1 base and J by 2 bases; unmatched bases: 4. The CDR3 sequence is CASSLVLAVPYNEQFF. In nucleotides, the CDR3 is TGTGCCAGCAGCTTAGTACTAGCGGTACCCTACAATGAGCAGTTCTTC.

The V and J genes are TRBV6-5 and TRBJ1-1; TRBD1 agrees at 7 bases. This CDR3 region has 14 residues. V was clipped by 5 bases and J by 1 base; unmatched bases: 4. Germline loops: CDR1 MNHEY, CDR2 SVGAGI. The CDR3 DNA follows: TGTGCCAGCAGTAGGACAGGCAAGAACACTGAAGCTTTCTTT. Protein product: CASSRTGKNTEAFF.

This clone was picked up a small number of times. The CDR3 nucleotides are TGTGCCAGCTCACGTCAGGGGGCGGTCACCGGGGAGCTGTTTTTT. Its protein is CASSRQGAVTGELFF. The V gene is TRBV18, the J gene TRBJ2-2; 8 bases match TRBD1. V gave up 4 bases and J gave up 4 bases; unmatched junction bases: 5. This CDR3 spans 15 amino acids. The germline V gene has CDR1 KGHSH and CDR2 LQKENI.

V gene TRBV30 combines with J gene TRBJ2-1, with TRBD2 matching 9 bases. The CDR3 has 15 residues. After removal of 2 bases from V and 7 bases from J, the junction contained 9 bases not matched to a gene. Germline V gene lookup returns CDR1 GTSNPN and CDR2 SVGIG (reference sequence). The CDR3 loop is CAWSRGGGAANEQFF. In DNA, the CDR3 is TGTGCCTGGAGTAGAGGCGGGGGGGCGGCTAATGAGCAGTTCTTC.

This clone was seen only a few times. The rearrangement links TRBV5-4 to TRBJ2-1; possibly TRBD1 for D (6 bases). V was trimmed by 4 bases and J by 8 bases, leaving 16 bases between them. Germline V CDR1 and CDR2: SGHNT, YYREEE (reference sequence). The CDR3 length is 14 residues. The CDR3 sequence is CASSPWGHRDEQFF. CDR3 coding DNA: TGTGCCAGCAGCCCGTGGGGGCATCGGGATGAGCAGTTCTTC.

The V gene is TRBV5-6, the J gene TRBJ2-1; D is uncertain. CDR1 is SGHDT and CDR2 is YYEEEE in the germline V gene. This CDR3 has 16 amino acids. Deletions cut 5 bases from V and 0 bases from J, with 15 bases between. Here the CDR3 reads CASRWRHPGSYNEQFF. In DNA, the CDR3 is TGTGCCAGCAGATGGCGACACCCCGGCTCCTACAATGAGCAGTTCTTC.

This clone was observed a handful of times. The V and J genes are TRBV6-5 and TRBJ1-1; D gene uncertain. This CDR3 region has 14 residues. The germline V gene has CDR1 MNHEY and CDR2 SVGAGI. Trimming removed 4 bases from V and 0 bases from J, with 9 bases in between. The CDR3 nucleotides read TGTGCCAGCAGTTCCGACACAATGAACACTGAAGCTTTCTTT. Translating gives CASSSDTMNTEAFF.

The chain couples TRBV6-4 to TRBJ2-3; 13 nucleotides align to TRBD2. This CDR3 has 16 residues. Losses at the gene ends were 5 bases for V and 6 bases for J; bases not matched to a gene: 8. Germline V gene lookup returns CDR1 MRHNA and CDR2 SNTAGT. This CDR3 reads CASSPGTSGDVDTQYF. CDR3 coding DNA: TGTGCCAGCAGTCCTGGGACTAGCGGGGACGTGGATACGCAGTATTTT.

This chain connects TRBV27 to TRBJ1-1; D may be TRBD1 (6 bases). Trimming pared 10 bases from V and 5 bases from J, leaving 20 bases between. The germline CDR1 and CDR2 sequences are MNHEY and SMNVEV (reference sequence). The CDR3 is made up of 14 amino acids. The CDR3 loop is CATLPSGVYTEAFF. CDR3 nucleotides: TGTGCCACTCTCCCTTCAGGGGTCTATACTGAAGCTTTCTTT.

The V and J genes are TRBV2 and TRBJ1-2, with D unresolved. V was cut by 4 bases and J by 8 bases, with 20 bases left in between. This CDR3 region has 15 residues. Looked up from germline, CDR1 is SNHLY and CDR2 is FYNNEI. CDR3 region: CASSGSPRAADGYTF. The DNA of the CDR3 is TGTGCCAGCAGTGGATCCCCTAGGGCCGCAGACGGCTACACCTTC.

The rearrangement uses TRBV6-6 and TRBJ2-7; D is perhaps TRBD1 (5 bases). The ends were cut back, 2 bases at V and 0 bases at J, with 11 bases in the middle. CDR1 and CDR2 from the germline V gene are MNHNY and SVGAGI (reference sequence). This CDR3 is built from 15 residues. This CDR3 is CASSYPLQGSYEQYF. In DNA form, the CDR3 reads TGTGCCAGCAGTTACCCCCTCCAGGGCTCCTACGAGCAGTACTTC.

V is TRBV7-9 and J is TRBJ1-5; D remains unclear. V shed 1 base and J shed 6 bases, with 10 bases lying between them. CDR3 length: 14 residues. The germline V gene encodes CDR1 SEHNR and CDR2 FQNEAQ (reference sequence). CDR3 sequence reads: CASSLGEGSQPQHF. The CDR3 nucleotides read TGTGCCAGCAGCTTAGGAGAGGGTTCTCAGCCCCAGCATTTT. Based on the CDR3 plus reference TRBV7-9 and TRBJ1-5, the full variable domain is DTGVSQNPRHKITKRGQNVTFRCDPISEHNRLYWYRQTLGQGPEFLTYFQNEAQLEKSRLLSDRFSAERPKGSFSTLEIQRTEQGDSAMYLCASSLGEGSQPQHFGDGTRLSIL.